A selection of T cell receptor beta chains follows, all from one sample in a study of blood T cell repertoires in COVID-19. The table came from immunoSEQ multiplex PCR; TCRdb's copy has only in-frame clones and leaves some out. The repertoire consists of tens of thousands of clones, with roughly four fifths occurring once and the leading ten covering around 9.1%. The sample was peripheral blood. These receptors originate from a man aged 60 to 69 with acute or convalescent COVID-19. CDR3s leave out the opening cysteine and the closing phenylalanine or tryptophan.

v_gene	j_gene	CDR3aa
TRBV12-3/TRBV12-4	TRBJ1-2	ATGSRGRKGYT
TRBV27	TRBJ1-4	ASSSTGEREKLF
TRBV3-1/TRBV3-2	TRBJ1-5	ASSQSGPISNQPQH
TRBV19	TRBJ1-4	ASSEQGKEKLF
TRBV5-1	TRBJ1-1	ASSFRGRNTEAF
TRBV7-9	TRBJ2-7	ASSSHRGLGEQY
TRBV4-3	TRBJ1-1	ASSLGVNTEAF
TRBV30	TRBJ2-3	AWSRLDGDTQY
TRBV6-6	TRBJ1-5	ASSYPQEPQH
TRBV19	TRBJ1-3	ASSADRGSGNTIY
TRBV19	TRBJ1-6	ATQEVSSYNSPLH
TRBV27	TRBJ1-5	ASSPLGGNQPQH
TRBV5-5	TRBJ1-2	ASSLDTERVPGYT
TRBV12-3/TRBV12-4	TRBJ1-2	ASSYGSDGYT
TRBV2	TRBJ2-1	ASRPRENNEQF
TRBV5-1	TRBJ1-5	ASSLGPGQPQH
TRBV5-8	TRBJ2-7	ASSLAGTGSREQY
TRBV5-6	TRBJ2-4	ASSDDRENIQY
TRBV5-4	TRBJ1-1	ASSLERGGVNTEAF
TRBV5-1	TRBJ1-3	ASSLSGPAGNTIY
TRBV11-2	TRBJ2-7	ASSLVVVIAEQY
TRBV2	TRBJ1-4	ASSERTGGSNEKLF
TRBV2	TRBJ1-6	ASSEGTVNSPLH
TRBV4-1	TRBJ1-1	ASSQEVVLRRGEAF
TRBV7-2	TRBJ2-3	ASSFGLAGLMHPY
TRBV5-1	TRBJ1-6	ASSTTGTGESPLH
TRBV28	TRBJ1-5	ASSPGNRAPQH
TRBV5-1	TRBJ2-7	ASSLTGQGSYEQY
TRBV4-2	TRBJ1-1	ASSQDIGQGLTEAF
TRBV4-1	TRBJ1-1	ASSQGQGGTEAF
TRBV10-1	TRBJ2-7	ASRDGGRGEQY
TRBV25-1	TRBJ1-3	ASSELVSGNTIY
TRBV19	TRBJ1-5	ASSSDRGSNQPQH
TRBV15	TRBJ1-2	ATSHVHHNYGYT
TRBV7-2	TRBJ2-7	ASSLVDSPEQY
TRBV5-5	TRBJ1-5	ASSLQGGSNQPQH
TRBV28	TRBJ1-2	ASSLVGAPSGYT
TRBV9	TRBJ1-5	ASSVDGELDQPQH
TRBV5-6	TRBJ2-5	ASSLGGLQETQY
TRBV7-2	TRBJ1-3	ASAPGSLSSGNTIY
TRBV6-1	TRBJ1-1	ASRRTGGKGTEAF
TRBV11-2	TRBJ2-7	ASSWSGRNEQY
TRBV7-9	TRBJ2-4	ASSLARTGNRVAKNIQY
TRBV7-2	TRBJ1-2	ASRFLPGEKGT
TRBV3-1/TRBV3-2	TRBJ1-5	ASSQGTGGTGQPQH
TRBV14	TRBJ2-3	ASSQASDTQY
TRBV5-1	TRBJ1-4	ASSLGVGAIEKLF
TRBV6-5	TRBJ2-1	ASTHLSGGGDEQF
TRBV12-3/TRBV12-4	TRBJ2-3	ASSSRYTQY
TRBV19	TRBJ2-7	ASSAGSSYEQY
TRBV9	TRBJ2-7	ASSVSGTGGREQY
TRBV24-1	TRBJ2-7	ATSPTGYEQY
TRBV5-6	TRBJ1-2	ASSLQSGYT
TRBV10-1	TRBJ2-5	ASSDRAGGQETQY
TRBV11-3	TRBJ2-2	ASSLEAPGELF
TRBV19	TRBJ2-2	ASSPGTGHTGELF
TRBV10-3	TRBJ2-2	AIGGTGGRAGELF
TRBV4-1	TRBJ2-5	ASSQGQSRVGETQY
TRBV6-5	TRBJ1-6	ASSLTQGSNSPLH
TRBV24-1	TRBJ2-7	ATSDYRYNDEQY